These T cell receptor beta chains were read from a single sample in a study of vaccination effects on CD4 cells after COVID-19. These receptors have no identified antigens. Clones were read by immunoSEQ multiplex PCR, and TCRdb kept only the in-frame ones, dropping some. The data hold more than 25,000 clones, with around 67% observed a single time. The starting material was CD4+ T cells from PBMCs cultured with HCoV-229E spike peptides, obtained after COVID-19 vaccination. The receptors come from a human donor who received a COVID-19 vaccine. The CDR3 runs from the conserved cysteine through the conserved F or W.

CDR3aa: CASSQRDGTDTQYF; v_gene: TRBV3-1/TRBV3-2
CDR3aa: CASSVVSRANYGYTF; v_gene: TRBV9
CDR3aa: CASSLLPSQYEQYF; v_gene: TRBV11-2
CDR3aa: CASSGGTSGTYEQYF; v_gene: TRBV2
CDR3aa: CASSVSPTEDNEQFF; v_gene: TRBV9
CDR3aa: CASSLAGYNNEQFF; v_gene: TRBV5-1
CDR3aa: CASSYQAAFTDTQYF; v_gene: TRBV6-5
CDR3aa: CASSTSRGGLEQFF; v_gene: TRBV7-8
CDR3aa: CASSYPGQGPTEQFF; v_gene: TRBV6-5
CDR3aa: CSVGKFSGSGGGLSDTQYF; v_gene: TRBV29-1
CDR3aa: CASSRIWTGLNTEAFF; v_gene: TRBV18
CDR3aa: CASSRQGGNTGELFF; v_gene: TRBV18
CDR3aa: CSAIDQLDYGYTF; v_gene: TRBV29-1
CDR3aa: CASSYSTARPNTEAFF; v_gene: TRBV6-5
CDR3aa: CASSLALGKSEQYF; v_gene: TRBV7-8
CDR3aa: CASSLAGQGFQETQYF; v_gene: TRBV7-9
CDR3aa: CASRQTQENQYF; v_gene: TRBV28
CDR3aa: CASSHLAGTSGRGETQYF; v_gene: TRBV3-1/TRBV3-2
CDR3aa: CASSLFYSGNTIYF; v_gene: TRBV3-1/TRBV3-2
CDR3aa: CASSATSQNIQYF; v_gene: TRBV2
CDR3aa: CASSVRGKNTEAFF; v_gene: TRBV2
CDR3aa: CASSPTIRGELNTGELFF; v_gene: TRBV18
CDR3aa: CASSPLSEQTVYGYTF; v_gene: TRBV14
CDR3aa: CASLLGGSEKLFF; v_gene: TRBV7-9
CDR3aa: CASAMRTEAFF; v_gene: TRBV10-2
CDR3aa: CASSYEGKPPLHF; v_gene: TRBV6-5
CDR3aa: CASSQHKIMNSPLHF; v_gene: TRBV4-1
CDR3aa: CASSLGLPGLAGGPEQFF; v_gene: TRBV11-3
CDR3aa: CASSSGLAGYNEQFF; v_gene: TRBV5-4